This T cell receptor beta chain was recovered during a study of T cell responses to AZD1222 COVID-19 vaccine. Study as a whole: Second doses were pooled across both intervals (about 4 or about 12 weeks).

Findings and limits, study-wide: Among the donors, most were white British and more were female, and clonal diversity was possibly underestimated. The CD4 TCRs associated with vaccination extended across spike and predominated at 160-218 and 743-854. Unmutated variant regions reportedly attract nearly half of all spike-specific TCRs.

This table comes from immunoSEQ multiplex PCR, and its TCRdb copy is limited to in-frame clones, with some not included. The top ten hold approximately 7.9% of the sample, which has some 84,000 clones, around 85% seen once. This clone was counted once. Antigen unknown. V gave up 1 base and J gave up 7 bases, with 13 bases separating them. The germline CDR1 and CDR2 sequences are MGHRA and YSYEKL. The CDR3 totals 15 residues. The sequences come from peripheral blood, collected on day 0 of AZD1222 vaccination. The rearrangement links TRBV4-1 to TRBJ1-4; TRBD1 might be the D (6 bases). The source of this sequence is an adult in good health. As DNA, the CDR3 is TGCGCCAGCAGCCAAGTAGGGGGGGGTGGTGAAAAACTGTTTTTT. This gives the protein CASSQVGGGGEKLFF.